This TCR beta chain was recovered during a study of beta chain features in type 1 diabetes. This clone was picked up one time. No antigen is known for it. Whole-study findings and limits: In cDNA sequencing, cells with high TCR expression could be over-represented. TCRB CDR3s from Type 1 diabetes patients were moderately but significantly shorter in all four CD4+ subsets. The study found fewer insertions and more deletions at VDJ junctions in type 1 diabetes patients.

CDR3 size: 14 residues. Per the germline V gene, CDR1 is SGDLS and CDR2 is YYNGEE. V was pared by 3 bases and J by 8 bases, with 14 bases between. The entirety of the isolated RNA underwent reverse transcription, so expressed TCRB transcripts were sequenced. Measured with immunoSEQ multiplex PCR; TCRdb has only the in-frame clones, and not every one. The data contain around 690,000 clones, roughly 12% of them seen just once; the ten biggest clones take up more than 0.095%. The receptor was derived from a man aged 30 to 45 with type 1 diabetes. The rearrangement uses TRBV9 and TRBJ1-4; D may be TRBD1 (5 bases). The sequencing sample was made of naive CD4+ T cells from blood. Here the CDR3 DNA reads TGTGCCAGCAGCGATGCCCCCGGGGACGAAAAACTGTTTTTT. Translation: CASSDAPGDEKLFF.